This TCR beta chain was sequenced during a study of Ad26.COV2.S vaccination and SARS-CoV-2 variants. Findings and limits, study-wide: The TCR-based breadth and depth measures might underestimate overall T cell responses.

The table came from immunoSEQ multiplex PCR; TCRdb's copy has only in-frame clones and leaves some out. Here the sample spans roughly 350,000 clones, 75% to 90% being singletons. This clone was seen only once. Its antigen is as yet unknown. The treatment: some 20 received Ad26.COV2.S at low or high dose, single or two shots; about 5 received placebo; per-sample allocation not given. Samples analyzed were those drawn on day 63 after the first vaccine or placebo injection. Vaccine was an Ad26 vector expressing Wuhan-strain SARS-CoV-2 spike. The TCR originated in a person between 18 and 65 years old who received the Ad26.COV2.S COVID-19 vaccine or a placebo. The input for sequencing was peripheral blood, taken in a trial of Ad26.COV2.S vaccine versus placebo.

Here the CDR3 DNA reads TGTGCCAGCAGTCCACGACAGGGAGGAAACTATGGCTACACCTTC. As protein: CASSPRQGGNYGYTF. The J gene is TRBJ1-2, the V gene TRBV28; 7 bases line up with TRBD1. The CDR3 spans 15 residues. The V and J ends lost 5 bases and 2 bases, in that order; junction bases with no gene match: 8. Germline V gene sequence: CDR1 MDHEN, CDR2 SYDVKM.